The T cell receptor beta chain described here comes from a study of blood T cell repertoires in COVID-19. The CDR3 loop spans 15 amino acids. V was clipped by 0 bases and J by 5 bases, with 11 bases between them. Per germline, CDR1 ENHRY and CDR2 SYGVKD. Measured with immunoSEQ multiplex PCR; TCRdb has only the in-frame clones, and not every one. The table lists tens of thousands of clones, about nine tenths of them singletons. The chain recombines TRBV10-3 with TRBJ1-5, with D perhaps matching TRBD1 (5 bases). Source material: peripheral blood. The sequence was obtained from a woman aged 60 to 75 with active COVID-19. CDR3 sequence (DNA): TGTGCCATCAGTGAGTCGGGAGGGGAATATCAGCCCCAGCATTTT. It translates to CAISESGGEYQPQHF.